The 27 T cell receptor beta chains below come from one sample, sequenced in a study of blood T cell repertoires in COVID-19. Repertoires were generated with immunoSEQ multiplex PCR, while TCRdb's copy carries only in-frame clones and drops some. The sample holds some 400,000 clones; around nine tenths are singletons and the top ten take around 3%. Source material: peripheral blood. These receptors all come from a human donor in a cohort sampled during active COVID-19.

Concerning this clone: Other nucleotide sequences in the sample specify the same CDR3. The V and J genes are TRBV5-1 and TRBJ2-7, with 8 bases aligning to TRBD1. Germline V gene data show CDR1 as SGHRS and CDR2 as YFSETQ. The junction had 2 bases not matched to a gene; V was cut back by 0 bases and J by 3 bases. The CDR3 runs 14 residues. CDR3 sequence reads: CASSLGQGLYEQYF. CDR3 DNA sequence: TGCGCCAGCAGCTTGGGACAGGGGCTCTACGAGCAGTACTTC.

V and J are TRBV30 and TRBJ1-3; D is undetermined. This CDR3 region has 13 residues. V shed 7 bases and J shed 0 bases, with 10 bases lying between them. Per germline, CDR1 GTSNPN and CDR2 SVGIG (reference sequence). CDR3 sequence reads: CASQAGSGNTIYF. The CDR3 bases are TGTGCCTCCCAGGCCGGCTCTGGAAACACCATATATTTT.

The chain recombines TRBV5-1 with TRBJ2-1, with 9 bases fitting TRBD2. From germline, CDR1 is SGHRS and CDR2 YFSETQ. Trimming took 0 bases from V and 2 from J; bases not matched to a gene: 12. The CDR3 runs to 19 residues. CDR3 nucleotide sequence: TGCGCCAGCAGCTTGGCCCTCCGTCGGGCGGGAGGGCCCTACAATGAGCAGTTCTTC. Protein product: CASSLALRRAGGPYNEQFF.

The chain employs TRBV9 and TRBJ2-7, with D perhaps matching TRBD1 (7 bases). Trimming left V 2 bases short and J 0 bases short, with 9 bases between. This CDR3 spans 14 amino acids. Germline CDR1 SGDLS, CDR2 YYNGEE. The CDR3 DNA reads TGTGCCAGCAGCGTCAGGGGGGACTCCTACGAGCAGTACTTC. As protein: CASSVRGDSYEQYF. The full variable domain, in which reference TRBV9 and TRBJ2-7 provide the parts outside the CDR3, is DSGVTQTPKHLITATGQRVTLRCSPRSGDLSVYWYQQSLDQGLQFLIQYYNGEERAKGNILERFSAQQFPDLHSELNLSSLELGDSALYFCASSVRGDSYEQYFGPGTRLTVT.

This clone was seen only a few times. The chain carries TRBV19 and TRBJ1-5; D uncertain. The V and J ends lost 5 bases and 6 bases respectively, with 14 bases between them. The CDR3 has 14 amino acids. From germline, CDR1 is LNHDA and CDR2 SQIVND (reference sequence). This CDR3 reads CASSLRHGPQPQHF. The CDR3 nucleotides are TGTGCCAGTAGTTTAAGACACGGTCCTCAGCCCCAGCATTTT.

The chain employs TRBV6-5 and TRBJ1-4; tentatively, D is TRBD1 (6 bases). This CDR3 region has 12 residues. Per germline, CDR1 MNHEY and CDR2 SVGAGI. Trimming pared 8 bases from V and 8 bases from J, leaving 12 bases between. The CDR3 DNA follows: TGTGCCAGCGGACGACAGGAAGAAAAACTGTTTTTT. Translation gives CASGRQEEKLFF.

The chain links TRBV30 to TRBJ2-7, with 9 bases that match TRBD1. This CDR3 has 11 amino acids. Germline values: CDR1 GTSNPN, CDR2 SVGIG (reference sequence). The J segment lost 4 bases and the V segment lost 7 bases, leaving 2 bases of the junction unmatched. CDR3 coding DNA: TGTGCCTCACAGGGGGCTTACGAGCAGTACTTC. Amino acids: CASQGAYEQYF. The entire variable domain, with the rest obtained from reference TRBV30 and TRBJ2-7, is as follows: SQTIHQWPATLVQPVGSPLSLECTVEGTSNPNLYWYRQAAGRGLQLLFYSVGIGQISSEVPQNLSASRPQDRQFILSSKKLLLSDSGFYLCASQGAYEQYFGPGTRLTVT.

The V and J genes are TRBV6-5 and TRBJ1-3; tentative D call: TRBD1 (5 bases). The germline V and J ends were trimmed by 6 bases and 0 bases, with 12 bases remaining between them. Per the germline V gene, CDR1 is MNHEY and CDR2 is SVGAGI. The CDR3 spans 15 residues. The CDR3 bases are TGTGCCAGCAGGGCCTGGGGCAGCTCTGGAAACACCATATATTTT. Amino acids: CASRAWGSSGNTIYF.

The rearrangement uses TRBV6-1 and TRBJ1-2, with 8 bases identical to TRBD1. V shed 2 bases and J 4 bases; nucleotides not matched to a gene: 6. The CDR3 runs 15 residues. Germline CDR1 is MNHNS and CDR2 is SASEGT. The CDR3 loop is CASSENPGGGYGYTF. CDR3 nucleotides: TGTGCCAGCAGTGAAAACCCAGGGGGCGGCTATGGCTACACCTTC.

The V and J genes are TRBV12-5 and TRBJ2-1; 8 bases match TRBD1. Germline V CDR1 and CDR2: LGHNT, FRNRAP. The CDR3 sequence is 17 residues long. V lost 0 bases, J lost 3 bases, and 7 bases stayed unmatched. The CDR3 DNA reads as TGTGCTAGTGGTTTGGTAACCGGGACAGGAGACTACAATGAGCAGTTCTTC. Its protein is CASGLVTGTGDYNEQFF.

This chain uses TRBV11-3 with TRBJ2-1; D gene uncertain. Between the trimmed V and J ends, which lost 2 bases and 5 bases, there was a span of 7 bases. CDR1 and CDR2 (germline): SGHNT, YENEEA. The CDR3 has 13 amino acids. The CDR3 loop is CASSLRQDNEQFF. The CDR3 coding sequence is TGTGCCAGCAGCTTAAGACAAGACAATGAGCAGTTCTTC. Based on the CDR3 plus reference TRBV11-3 and TRBJ2-1, the full variable domain is EAGVVQSPRYKIIEKKQPVAFWCNPISGHNTLYWYLQNLGQGPELLIRYENEEAVDDSQLPKDRFSAERLKGVDSTLKIQPAELGDSAVYLCASSLRQDNEQFFGPGTRLTVL.

This clone has only one observation. The chain combines TRBV18 with TRBJ2-1; 11 bases fit TRBD2. Losses at the gene ends were 3 bases for V and 0 bases for J; bases not matched to a gene: 13. The CDR3 runs 20 residues. Germline CDR1 reads KGHSH; CDR2 reads LQKENI. The CDR3 region has the DNA TGTGCCAGCTCACCCTACCCCGGGACTAGCGGTCCCTACTCCTACAATGAGCAGTTCTTC. Encoded protein: CASSPYPGTSGPYSYNEQFF.

This chain connects TRBV28 to TRBJ2-4, with D maybe TRBD1 (6 bases). The CDR3 is 15 residues long. Germline values: CDR1 MDHEN, CDR2 SYDVKM. Trimming stripped 3 bases from V and 0 bases from J, with 9 bases between. CDR3: CASSLTGLAKNIQYF. CDR3 nucleotides: TGTGCCAGCAGTTTGACAGGCCTAGCCAAAAACATTCAGTACTTC. Filled out from reference TRBV28 and TRBJ2-4, the complete variable domain reads DVKVTQSSRYLVKRTGEKVFLECVQDMDHENMFWYRQDPGLGLRLIYFSYDVKMKEKGDIPEGYSVSREKKERFSLILESASTNQTSMYLCASSLTGLAKNIQYFGAGTRLSVL.

The chain combines TRBV30 with TRBJ2-7; 9 nucleotides align to TRBD1. CDR1 and CDR2 from the germline V gene are GTSNPN and SVGIG (reference sequence). The CDR3 runs to 14 residues. Trimming cost V 5 bases and J 5 bases; bases outside gene matches: 10. The CDR3 loop reads CAWGPGTGYHEQYF. The CDR3 coding sequence is TGTGCCTGGGGTCCCGGGACAGGGTACCACGAGCAGTACTTC.

The rearrangement uses TRBV24-1 and TRBJ2-5; maybe TRBD2 (6 bases). The length of the CDR3 is 15 residues. V lost 7 bases and J lost 3, with 17 bases in between. Germline V CDR1 and CDR2: KGHDR, SFDVKD. The CDR3 DNA follows: TGTGCCACCAGCACCTCCGGCCGGGGGAAAGAGACCCAGTACTTC. Translation gives CATSTSGRGKETQYF.

The rearrangement uses TRBV5-1 and TRBJ2-1, with 16 positions matching TRBD2. CDR3 length: 18 amino acids. V lost 0 bases and J lost 1; bases outside the gene matches: 1. Germline lookup yields CDR1 SGHRS and CDR2 YFSETQ. The CDR3 here is CASSLEGLAGGSYNEQFF. In nucleotides, the CDR3 is TGCGCCAGCAGCTTGGAGGGACTAGCGGGGGGGTCCTACAATGAGCAGTTCTTC.

This chain uses TRBV4-1 with TRBJ1-4; 7 bases are shared with TRBD1. V lost 4 bases and J lost 4; bases outside the gene matches: 9. The CDR3 is made up of 16 amino acids. Germline V lookup: CDR1 MGHRA, CDR2 YSYEKL. In DNA, the CDR3 is TGCGCCAGCAGCCTAGAGGGACAGAACGTTAATGAAAAACTGTTTTTT. Amino acids: CASSLEGQNVNEKLFF.

The chain is built from TRBV9 and TRBJ1-1, with a possible D match to TRBD1 (5 bases). The germline V gene encodes CDR1 SGDLS and CDR2 YYNGEE. V was cut by 0 bases and J by 3 bases, with 9 bases left in between. The CDR3 has 14 amino acids. CDR3 coding DNA: TGTGCCAGCAGCGTAGCCGGAGGGGACACTGAAGCTTTCTTT. It is translated as CASSVAGGDTEAFF.

The chain links TRBV4-1 to TRBJ2-2; D is undetermined. Germline V CDR1 and CDR2: MGHRA, YSYEKL. Trimming left V 1 base short and J 6 bases short, with 6 bases between. The CDR3 runs 13 residues. The CDR3 sequence: CASSQGLAGELFF. The CDR3, as DNA: TGCGCCAGCAGCCAAGGGCTAGCCGGGGAGCTGTTTTTT.

The chain couples TRBV5-1 to TRBJ1-1; D unclear. Germline values: CDR1 SGHRS, CDR2 YFSETQ. The CDR3 spans 14 residues. Trimming left V 1 base short and J 5 bases short, with 12 bases between. The CDR3 DNA reads TGCGCCAGCAGCTTGAAAGGCCCGGGGACTGAAGCTTTCTTT. Protein: CASSLKGPGTEAFF.

Concerning this clone itself: A much bigger clone sits one base away, suggesting this may be a read error. The chain carries TRBV6-5 and TRBJ1-2; a weak D match, TRBD1 (5 bases). The CDR3 is made up of 13 amino acids. The germline V and J ends were trimmed by 2 bases and 1 base, with 5 bases remaining between them. Germline CDR1 reads MNHEY; CDR2 reads SVGAGI. This chain's CDR3 is CASSYDSNYGYTF. The CDR3 DNA follows: TGTGCCAGCAGTTACGACAGTAACTATGGCTACACCTTC.

V and J are TRBV3-1 (or the pseudogene TRBV3-2) and TRBJ1-1, with 8 bases fitting TRBD1. The trim removed 4 bases at V and 3 bases at J, leaving 4 bases unmatched. CDR1 is LGHDT, CDR2 YNNKEL, per germline (reference sequence). CDR3 length: 14 residues. CDR3 DNA: TGTGCCAGCAGCCTAACAGGGGGTTACACTGAAGCTTTCTTT. It is translated as CASSLTGGYTEAFF.

The chain is built from TRBV4-1 and TRBJ2-3, with 8 bases that match TRBD2. Trimming removed 1 base from V and 4 bases from J; junction bases left unmatched: 7. Germline values: CDR1 MGHRA, CDR2 YSYEKL. The CDR3 has 16 amino acids. The CDR3 region has the DNA TGCGCCAGCAGCCAAGGGCCATTAGCGGGGTCAGATACGCAGTATTTT. Translation gives CASSQGPLAGSDTQYF.

The genes are TRBV7-6 and TRBJ1-1; D is undetermined. There are 15 residues in the CDR3. V lost 5 bases, J lost 3 bases, and 16 bases lay in between. In germline, CDR1 is SGHVS, CDR2 FNYEAQ. CDR3 coding DNA: TGTGCCAGCAGCCCCGGTCCGGCCCGGGACACTGAAGCTTTCTTT. Translation gives CASSPGPARDTEAFF.

DNA for the CDR3: TGTGCCAGCAGTAACCCGTGGAGGAGCACAGATACGCAGTATTTT. This encodes CASSNPWRSTDTQYF. The chain carries TRBV6-5 and TRBJ2-3; TRBD2 might be the D (5 bases). The V gene's germline CDR1 is MNHEY and CDR2 SVGAGI. The CDR3 extends over 15 amino acids. Trimming cost V 5 bases and J 0 bases, with 12 bases left between them.

This sequence joins TRBV14 and TRBJ2-3, with 15 positions matching TRBD2. The trim removed 4 bases at V and 3 bases at J, leaving 5 bases unmatched. CDR1 and CDR2 (germline): SGHDN, FVKESK. The CDR3 is 17 residues long. CDR3 DNA: TGTGCCAGCAGCCTTTATGGACTAGCGGGAGGGACAGATACGCAGTATTTT. Amino acids: CASSLYGLAGGTDTQYF.

The rearrangement joins TRBV10-3 to TRBJ2-7; the match to TRBD1 covers 9 bases. Germline trimming cut 5 bases from V and 7 bases from J; bases unmatched to any gene: 9. In germline, CDR1 is ENHRY, CDR2 SYGVKD. This CDR3 spans 14 amino acids. The CDR3 DNA sequence: TGTGCCATCAGTACCCGGGACAGGGCTTCTGAGCAGTACTTC. Protein product: CAISTRDRASEQYF.